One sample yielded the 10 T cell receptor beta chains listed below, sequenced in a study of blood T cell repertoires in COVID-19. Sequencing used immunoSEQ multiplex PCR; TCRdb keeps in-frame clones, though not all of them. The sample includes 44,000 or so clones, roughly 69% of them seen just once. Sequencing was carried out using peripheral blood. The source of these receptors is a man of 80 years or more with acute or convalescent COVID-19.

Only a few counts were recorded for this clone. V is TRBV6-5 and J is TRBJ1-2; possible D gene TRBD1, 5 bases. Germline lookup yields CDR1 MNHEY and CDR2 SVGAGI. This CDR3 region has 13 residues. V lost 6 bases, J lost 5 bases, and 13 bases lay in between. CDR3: CASSWTQSYGYTF. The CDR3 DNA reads TGTGCCAGCAGCTGGACACAGTCTTATGGCTACACCTTC.

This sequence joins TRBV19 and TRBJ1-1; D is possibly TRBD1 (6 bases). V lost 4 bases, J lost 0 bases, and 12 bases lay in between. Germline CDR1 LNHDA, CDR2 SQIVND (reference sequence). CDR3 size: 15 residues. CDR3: CASSNSQGMNTEAFF. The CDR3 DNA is TGTGCCAGTAGTAACTCACAGGGAATGAACACTGAAGCTTTCTTT.

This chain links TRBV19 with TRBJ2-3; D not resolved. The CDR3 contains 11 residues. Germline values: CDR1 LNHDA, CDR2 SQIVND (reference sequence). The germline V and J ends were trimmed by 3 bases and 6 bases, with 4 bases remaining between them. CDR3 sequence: CASSIGDTQYF. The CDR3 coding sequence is TGTGCCAGTAGTATCGGGGATACGCAGTATTTT.

CDR3 region: CASRAQLGGTEAFF. CDR3 nucleotide sequence: TGTGCCAGCAGGGCCCAGCTTGGGGGGACTGAAGCTTTCTTT. This rearrangement joins TRBV11-3 to TRBJ1-1, with D tentatively TRBD1 (5 bases). This CDR3 contains 14 residues. V was pared by 6 bases and J by 5 bases, with 16 bases between. Germline V CDR1 and CDR2: SGHNT, YENEEA. Variable domain in full (rest from reference TRBV11-3 and TRBJ1-1): EAGVVQSPRYKIIEKKQPVAFWCNPISGHNTLYWYLQNLGQGPELLIRYENEEAVDDSQLPKDRFSAERLKGVDSTLKIQPAELGDSAVYLCASRAQLGGTEAFFGQGTRLTVV.

CDR3 in amino acids: CAISERENTEAFF. Here the CDR3 DNA reads TGTGCCATCAGTGAGAGAGAGAACACTGAAGCTTTCTTT. The rearrangement uses TRBV10-3 and TRBJ1-1, with unresolved D. Trimming removed 2 bases at V and 1 base at J, with 5 bases between. The germline CDR1 and CDR2 sequences are ENHRY and SYGVKD. The CDR3 is 13 amino acids.

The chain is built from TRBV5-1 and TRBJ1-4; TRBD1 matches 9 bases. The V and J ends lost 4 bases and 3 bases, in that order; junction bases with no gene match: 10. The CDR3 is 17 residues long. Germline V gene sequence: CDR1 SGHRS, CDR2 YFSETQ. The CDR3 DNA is TGCGCCAGCAGCCCCGGACAGGGGTTGCAGGCTAATGAAAAACTGTTTTTT. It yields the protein CASSPGQGLQANEKLFF.

As DNA, the CDR3 is TGTGCCAGCAGGGGGGTGGCAGGGGGTATCTACTATGGCTACACCTTC. Translation: CASRGVAGGIYYGYTF. V usage is TRBV6-6 and J usage is TRBJ1-2; 7 positions match TRBD1. This CDR3 is 16 amino acids long. Germline V lookup: CDR1 MNHNY, CDR2 SVGAGI (reference sequence). The ends lost 6 bases at V and 3 bases at J; junction bases unmatched: 13.

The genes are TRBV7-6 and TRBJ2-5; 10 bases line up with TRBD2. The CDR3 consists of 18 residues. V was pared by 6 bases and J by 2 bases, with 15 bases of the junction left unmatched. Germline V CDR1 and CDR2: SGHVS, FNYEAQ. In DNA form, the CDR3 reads TGTGCCAGCAGAATTATGGGTGGACTAGCGGATTATCAAGAGACCCAGTACTTC. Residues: CASRIMGGLADYQETQYF.

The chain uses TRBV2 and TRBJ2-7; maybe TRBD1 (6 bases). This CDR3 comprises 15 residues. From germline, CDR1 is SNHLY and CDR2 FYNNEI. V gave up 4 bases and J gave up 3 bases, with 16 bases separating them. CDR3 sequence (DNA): TGTGCCAGCAGTGCGCAACACAGGGCCCACTACGAGCAGTACTTC. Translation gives CASSAQHRAHYEQYF.

The CDR3 sequence is CASSQGSLGSYEQYF. The CDR3 region has the DNA TGTGCCAGCAGCCAAGGGTCCCTAGGCTCCTACGAGCAGTACTTC. The V call is TRBV3-1 (or the pseudogene TRBV3-2), the J call TRBJ2-7; D ambiguous. CDR1 is LGHDT and CDR2 is YNNKEL in the germline V gene (reference sequence). There are 15 residues in the CDR3. The V end was cut by 1 base, the J end by 0 bases, with 10 bases between.